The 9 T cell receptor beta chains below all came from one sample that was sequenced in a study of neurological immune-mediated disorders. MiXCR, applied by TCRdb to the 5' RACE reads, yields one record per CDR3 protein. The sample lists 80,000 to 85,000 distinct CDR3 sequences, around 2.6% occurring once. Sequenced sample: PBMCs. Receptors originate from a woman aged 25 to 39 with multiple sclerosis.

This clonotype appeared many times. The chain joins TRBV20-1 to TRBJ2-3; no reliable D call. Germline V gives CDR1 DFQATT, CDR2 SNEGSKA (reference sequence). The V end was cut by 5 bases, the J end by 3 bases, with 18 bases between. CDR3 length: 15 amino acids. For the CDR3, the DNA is TGCAGTGCTCCTCCCCTCCGCGGAGATACAGATACGCAGTATTTT. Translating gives CSAPPLRGDTDTQYF.

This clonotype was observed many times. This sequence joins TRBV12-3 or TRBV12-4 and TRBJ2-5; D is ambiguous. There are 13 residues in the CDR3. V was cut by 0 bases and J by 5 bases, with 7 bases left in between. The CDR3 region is CASSLAGTETQYF. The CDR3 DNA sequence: TGTGCCAGCAGTTTAGCGGGAACGGAGACCCAGTACTTC.

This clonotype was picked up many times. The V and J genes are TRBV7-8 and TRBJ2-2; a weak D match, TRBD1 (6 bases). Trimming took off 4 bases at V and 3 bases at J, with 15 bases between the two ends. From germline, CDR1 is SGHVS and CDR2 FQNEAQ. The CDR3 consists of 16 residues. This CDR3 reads CASSSREGQHTGELFF. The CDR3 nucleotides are TGTGCCAGCAGCTCGCGCGAGGGACAACACACCGGGGAGCTGTTTTTT.

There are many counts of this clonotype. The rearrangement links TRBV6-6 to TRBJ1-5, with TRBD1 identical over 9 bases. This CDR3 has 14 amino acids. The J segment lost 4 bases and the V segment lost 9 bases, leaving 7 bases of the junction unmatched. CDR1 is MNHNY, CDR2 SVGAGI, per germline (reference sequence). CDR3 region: CASSGQGRNQPQHF. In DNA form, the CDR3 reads TGTGCCAGTAGTGGACAGGGGCGAAATCAGCCCCAGCATTTT.

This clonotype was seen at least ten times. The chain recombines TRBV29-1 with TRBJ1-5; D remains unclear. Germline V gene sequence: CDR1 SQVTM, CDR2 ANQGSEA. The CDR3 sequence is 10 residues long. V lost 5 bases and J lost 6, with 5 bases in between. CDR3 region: CSVWSQPQHF. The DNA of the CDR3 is TGCAGCGTTTGGAGTCAGCCCCAGCATTTT.

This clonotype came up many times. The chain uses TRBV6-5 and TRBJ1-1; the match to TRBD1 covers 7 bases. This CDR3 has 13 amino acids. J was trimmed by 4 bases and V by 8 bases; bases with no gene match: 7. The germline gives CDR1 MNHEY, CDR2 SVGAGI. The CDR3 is CASSRDRVTEAFF. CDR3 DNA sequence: TGTGCCAGCTCGAGAGACAGGGTCACTGAAGCTTTCTTT.

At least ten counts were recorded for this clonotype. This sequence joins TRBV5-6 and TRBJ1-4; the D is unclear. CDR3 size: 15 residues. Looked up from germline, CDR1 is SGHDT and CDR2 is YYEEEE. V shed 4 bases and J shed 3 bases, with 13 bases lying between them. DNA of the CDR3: TGTGCCAGCAGCGACCCGACATCCTCTAATGAAAAACTGTTTTTT. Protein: CASSDPTSSNEKLFF. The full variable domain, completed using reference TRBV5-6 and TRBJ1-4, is DAGVTQSPTHLIKTRGQQVTLRCSPKSGHDTVSWYQQALGQGPQFIFQYYEEEERQRGNFPDRFSGHQFPNYSSELNVNALLLGDSALYLCASSDPTSSNEKLFFGSGTQLSVL.

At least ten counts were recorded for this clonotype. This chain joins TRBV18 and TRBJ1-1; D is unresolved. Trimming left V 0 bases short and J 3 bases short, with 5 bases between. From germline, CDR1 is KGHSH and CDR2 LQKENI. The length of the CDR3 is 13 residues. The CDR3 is CASSPPGDTEAFF. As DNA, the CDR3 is TGTGCCAGCTCACCACCGGGAGACACTGAAGCTTTCTTT.

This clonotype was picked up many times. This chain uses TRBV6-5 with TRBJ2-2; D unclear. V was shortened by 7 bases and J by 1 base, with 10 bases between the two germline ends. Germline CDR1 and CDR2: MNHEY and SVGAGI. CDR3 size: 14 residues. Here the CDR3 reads CASKIRRNTGELFF. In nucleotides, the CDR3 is TGTGCCAGCAAAATCCGACGGAACACCGGGGAGCTGTTTTTT.